This T cell receptor (beta chain) was retrieved from a study of T cells after yellow fever vaccination. Via MiXCR, TCRdb re-called the 5' RACE reads, giving one row per CDR3 protein. Of just under 600,000 distinct CDR3 sequences in the sample, about 13% were seen once. This clonotype was picked up a small number of times. The CDR3 extends over 16 amino acids. J gave up 5 bases and V 7 bases, and 7 bases lay outside the gene matches. Germline V CDR1 and CDR2: SGHRS, YFSETQ. The sequenced sample was PBMCs, obtained on the day of the yellow fever booster vaccination. The J gene is TRBJ2-1, the V gene TRBV5-1; 15 bases match TRBD2. This clonotype originated in a man under 40 who received the YFV17D yellow fever vaccine. DNA of the CDR3: TGCGCCAGCTTTGGACTAGCGGGAGGGCCCCACAATGAGCAGTTCTTC. It is translated as CASFGLAGGPHNEQFF.